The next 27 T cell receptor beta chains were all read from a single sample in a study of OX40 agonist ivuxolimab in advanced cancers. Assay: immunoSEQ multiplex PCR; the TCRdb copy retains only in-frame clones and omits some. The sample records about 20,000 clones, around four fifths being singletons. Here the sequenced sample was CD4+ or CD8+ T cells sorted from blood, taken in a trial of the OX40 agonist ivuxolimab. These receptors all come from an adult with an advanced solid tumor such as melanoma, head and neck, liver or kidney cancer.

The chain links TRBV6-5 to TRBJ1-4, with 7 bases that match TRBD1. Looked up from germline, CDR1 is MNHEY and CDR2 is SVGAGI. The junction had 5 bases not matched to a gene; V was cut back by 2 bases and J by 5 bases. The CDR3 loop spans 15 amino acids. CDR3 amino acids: CASSYGTAQNEKLFF. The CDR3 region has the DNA TGTGCCAGCAGTTACGGGACAGCTCAAAATGAAAAACTGTTTTTT.

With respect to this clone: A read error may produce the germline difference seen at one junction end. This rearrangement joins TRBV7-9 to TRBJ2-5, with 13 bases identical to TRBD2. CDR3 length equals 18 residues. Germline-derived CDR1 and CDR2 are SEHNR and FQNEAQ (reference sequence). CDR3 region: CASSLAVGLAGVLETQYF. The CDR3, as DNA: TGTGCCAGCAGCCTAGCCGTCGGACTAGCGGGGGTTTTGGAGACCCAGTACTTC. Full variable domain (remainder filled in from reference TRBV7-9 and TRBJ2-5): DTGVSQNPRHKITKRGQNVTFRCDPISEHNRLYWYRQTLGQGPEFLTYFQNEAQLEKSRLLSDRFSAERPKGSFSTLEIQRTEQGDSAMYLCASSLAVGLAGVLETQYFGPGTRLLVL.

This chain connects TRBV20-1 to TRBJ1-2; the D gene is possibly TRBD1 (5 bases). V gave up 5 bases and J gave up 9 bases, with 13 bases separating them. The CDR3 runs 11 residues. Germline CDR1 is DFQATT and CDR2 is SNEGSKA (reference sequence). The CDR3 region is CSALRDLRYTF. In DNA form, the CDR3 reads TGCAGTGCTTTAAGGGACCTCCGCTACACCTTC.

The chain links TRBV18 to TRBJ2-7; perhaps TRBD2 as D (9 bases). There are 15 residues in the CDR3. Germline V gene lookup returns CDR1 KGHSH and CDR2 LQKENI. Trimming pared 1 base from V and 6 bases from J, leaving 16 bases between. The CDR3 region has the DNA TGTGCCAGCTCACCACGGACAGGGACTAGCACCGAGCAGTACTTC. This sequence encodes CASSPRTGTSTEQYF. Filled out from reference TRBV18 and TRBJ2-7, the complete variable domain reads NAGVMQNPRHLVRRRGQEARLRCSPMKGHSHVYWYRQLPEEGLKFMVYLQKENIIDESGMPKERFSAEFPKEGPSILRIQQVVRGDSAAYFCASSPRTGTSTEQYFGPGTRLTVT.

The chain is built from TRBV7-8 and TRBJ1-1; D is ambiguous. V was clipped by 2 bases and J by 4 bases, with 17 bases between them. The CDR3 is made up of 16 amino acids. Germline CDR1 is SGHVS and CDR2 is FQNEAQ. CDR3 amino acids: CASSLRLGYGITEAFF. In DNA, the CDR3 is TGTGCCAGCAGCTTAAGATTAGGGTATGGAATCACTGAAGCTTTCTTT.

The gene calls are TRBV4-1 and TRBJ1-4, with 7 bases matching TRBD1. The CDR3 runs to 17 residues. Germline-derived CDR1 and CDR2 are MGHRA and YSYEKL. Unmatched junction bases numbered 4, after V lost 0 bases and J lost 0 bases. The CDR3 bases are TGCGCCAGCAGCCAAGACCCCACAGGGGCAACTAATGAAAAACTGTTTTTT. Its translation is CASSQDPTGATNEKLFF.

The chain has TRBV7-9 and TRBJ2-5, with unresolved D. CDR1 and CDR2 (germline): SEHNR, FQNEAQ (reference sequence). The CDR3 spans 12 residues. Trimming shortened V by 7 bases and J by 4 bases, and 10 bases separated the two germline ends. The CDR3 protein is CASTRARETQYF. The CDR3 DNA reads TGTGCCAGCACCCGGGCCCGAGAGACCCAGTACTTC.

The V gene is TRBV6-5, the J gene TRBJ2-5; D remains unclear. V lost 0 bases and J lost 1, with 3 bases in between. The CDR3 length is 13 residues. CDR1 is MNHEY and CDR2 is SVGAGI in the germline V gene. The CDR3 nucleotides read TGTGCCAGCAGTTACTCGGCCCAAGAGACCCAGTACTTC. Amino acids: CASSYSAQETQYF.

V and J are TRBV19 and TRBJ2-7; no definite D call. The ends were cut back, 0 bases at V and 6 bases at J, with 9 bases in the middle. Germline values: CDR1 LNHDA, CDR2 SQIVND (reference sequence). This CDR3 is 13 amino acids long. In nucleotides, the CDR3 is TGTGCCAGTAGTATAGATGTGGGAACCGAGCAGTACTTC. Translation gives CASSIDVGTEQYF.

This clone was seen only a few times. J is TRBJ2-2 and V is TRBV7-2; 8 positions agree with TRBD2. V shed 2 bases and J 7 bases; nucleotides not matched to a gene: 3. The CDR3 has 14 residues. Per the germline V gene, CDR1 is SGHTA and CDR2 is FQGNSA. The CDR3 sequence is CASSLLAGGGELFF. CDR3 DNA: TGTGCCAGCAGCTTATTGGCGGGAGGCGGGGAGCTGTTTTTT. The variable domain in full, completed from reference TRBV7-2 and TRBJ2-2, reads GAGVSQSPSNKVTEKGKDVELRCDPISGHTALYWYRQSLGQGLEFLIYFQGNSAPDKSGLPSDRFSAERTGGSVSTLTIQRTQQEDSAVYLCASSLLAGGGELFFGEGSRLTVL.

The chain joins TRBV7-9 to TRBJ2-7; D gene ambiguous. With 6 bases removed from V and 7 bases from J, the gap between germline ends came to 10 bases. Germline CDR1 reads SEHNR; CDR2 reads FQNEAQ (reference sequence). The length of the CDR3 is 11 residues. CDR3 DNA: TGTGCCAGCAGTTCGGACCCTGAGCAGTACTTC. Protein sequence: CASSSDPEQYF.

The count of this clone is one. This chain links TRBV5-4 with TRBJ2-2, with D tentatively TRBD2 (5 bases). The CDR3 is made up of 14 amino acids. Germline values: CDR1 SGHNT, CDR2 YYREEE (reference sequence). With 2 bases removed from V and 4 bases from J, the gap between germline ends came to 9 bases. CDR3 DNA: TGTGCCAGCAGCTTAGCGGATTTCACCGGGGAGCTGTTTTTT. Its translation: CASSLADFTGELFF.

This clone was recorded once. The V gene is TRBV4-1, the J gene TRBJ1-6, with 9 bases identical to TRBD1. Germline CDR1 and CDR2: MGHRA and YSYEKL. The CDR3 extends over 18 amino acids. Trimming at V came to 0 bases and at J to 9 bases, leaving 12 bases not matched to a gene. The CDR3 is CASSQDFLAGTGFSPLHF. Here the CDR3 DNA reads TGCGCCAGCAGCCAAGATTTTCTGGCCGGGACAGGGTTTTCACCCCTCCACTTT.

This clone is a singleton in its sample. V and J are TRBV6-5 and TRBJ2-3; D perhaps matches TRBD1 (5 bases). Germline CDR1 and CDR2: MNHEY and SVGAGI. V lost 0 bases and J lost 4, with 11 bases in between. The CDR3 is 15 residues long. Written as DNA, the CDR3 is TGTGCCAGCAGTTACTCAGGGGCTTGGGCAGATACGCAGTATTTT. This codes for CASSYSGAWADTQYF.

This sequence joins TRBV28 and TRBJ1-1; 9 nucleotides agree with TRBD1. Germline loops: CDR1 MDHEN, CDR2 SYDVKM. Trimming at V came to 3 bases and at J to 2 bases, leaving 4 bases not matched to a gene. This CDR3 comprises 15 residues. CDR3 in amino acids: CASSFEGQGNTEAFF. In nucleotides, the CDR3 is TGTGCCAGCAGTTTCGAGGGACAGGGAAACACTGAAGCTTTCTTT.

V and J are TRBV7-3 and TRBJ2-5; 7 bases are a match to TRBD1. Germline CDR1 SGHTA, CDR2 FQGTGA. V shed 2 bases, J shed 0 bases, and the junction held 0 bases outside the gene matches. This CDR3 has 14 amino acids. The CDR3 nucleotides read TGTGCCAGCAGCTTAGACAGGGACCAAGAGACCCAGTACTTC. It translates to CASSLDRDQETQYF.

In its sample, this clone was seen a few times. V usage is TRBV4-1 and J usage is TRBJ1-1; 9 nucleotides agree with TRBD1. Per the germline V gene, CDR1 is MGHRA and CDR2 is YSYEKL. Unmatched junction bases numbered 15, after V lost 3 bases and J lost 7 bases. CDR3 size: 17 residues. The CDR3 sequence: CASSHGPGTGRPNEAFF. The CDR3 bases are TGCGCCAGCAGCCATGGACCAGGGACAGGGAGGCCTAATGAAGCTTTCTTT.

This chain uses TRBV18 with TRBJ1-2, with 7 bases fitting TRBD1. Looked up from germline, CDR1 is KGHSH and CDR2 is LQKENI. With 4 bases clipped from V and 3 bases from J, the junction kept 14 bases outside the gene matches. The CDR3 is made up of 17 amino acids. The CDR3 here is CASSHDRAYGLDYGYTF. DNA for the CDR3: TGTGCCAGCTCACACGACAGGGCCTATGGCTTGGACTATGGCTACACCTTC.

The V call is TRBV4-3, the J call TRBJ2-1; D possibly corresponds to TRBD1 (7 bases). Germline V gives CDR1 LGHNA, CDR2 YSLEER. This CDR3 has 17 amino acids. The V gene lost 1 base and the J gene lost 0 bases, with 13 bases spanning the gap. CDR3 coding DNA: TGCGCCAGCAGCCAAGGGGCGGGACAGAGCTCCTACAATGAGCAGTTCTTC. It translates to CASSQGAGQSSYNEQFF.

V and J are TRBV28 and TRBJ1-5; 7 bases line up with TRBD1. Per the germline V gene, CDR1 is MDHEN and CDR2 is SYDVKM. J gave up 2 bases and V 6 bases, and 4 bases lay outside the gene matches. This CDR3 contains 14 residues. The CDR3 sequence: CASRGGAGNQPQHF. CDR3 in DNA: TGTGCCAGCAGAGGGGGCGCGGGCAATCAGCCCCAGCATTTT.

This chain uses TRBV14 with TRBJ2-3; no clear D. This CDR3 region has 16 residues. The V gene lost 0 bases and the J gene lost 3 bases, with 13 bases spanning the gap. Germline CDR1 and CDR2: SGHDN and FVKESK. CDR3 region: CASSQDLGVTTDTQYF. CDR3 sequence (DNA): TGTGCCAGCAGCCAAGACCTGGGCGTCACGACAGATACGCAGTATTTT.

The chain's CDR3 is CASSLGQGASYGYTF. The CDR3 bases are TGTGCCAGCAGTTTGGGACAGGGGGCCTCCTATGGCTACACCTTC. V gene TRBV6-4 combines with J gene TRBJ1-2, with TRBD1 matching 12 bases. This CDR3 has 15 residues. With V trimmed by 5 bases and J by 4 bases, 5 bases remained unmatched. The germline gives CDR1 MRHNA, CDR2 SNTAGT.

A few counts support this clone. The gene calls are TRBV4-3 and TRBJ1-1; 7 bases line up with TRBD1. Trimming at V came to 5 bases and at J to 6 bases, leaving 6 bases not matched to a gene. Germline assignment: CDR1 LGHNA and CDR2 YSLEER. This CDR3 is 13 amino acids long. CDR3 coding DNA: TGCGCCAGCAGCTACTACAGGGGCGCTGAAGCTTTCTTT. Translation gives CASSYYRGAEAFF.

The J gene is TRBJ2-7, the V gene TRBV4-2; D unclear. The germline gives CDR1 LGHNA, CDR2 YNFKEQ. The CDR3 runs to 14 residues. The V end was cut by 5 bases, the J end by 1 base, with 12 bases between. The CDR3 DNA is TGTGCCAGCAGCTTTTCATGGCAATCCTACGAGCAGTACTTC. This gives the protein CASSFSWQSYEQYF.

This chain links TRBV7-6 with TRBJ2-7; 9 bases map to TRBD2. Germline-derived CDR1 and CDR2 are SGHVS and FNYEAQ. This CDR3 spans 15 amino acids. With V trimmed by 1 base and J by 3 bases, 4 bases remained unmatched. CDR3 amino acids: CASSLGTSELYEQYF. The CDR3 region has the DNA TGTGCCAGCAGCTTAGGGACTAGCGAGCTCTACGAGCAGTACTTC.

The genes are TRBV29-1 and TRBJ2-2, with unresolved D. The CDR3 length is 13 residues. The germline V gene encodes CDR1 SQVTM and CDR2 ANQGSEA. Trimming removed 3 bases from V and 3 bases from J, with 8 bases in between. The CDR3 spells CSVDPQDTGELFF. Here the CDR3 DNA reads TGCAGCGTTGACCCCCAGGACACCGGGGAGCTGTTTTTT.

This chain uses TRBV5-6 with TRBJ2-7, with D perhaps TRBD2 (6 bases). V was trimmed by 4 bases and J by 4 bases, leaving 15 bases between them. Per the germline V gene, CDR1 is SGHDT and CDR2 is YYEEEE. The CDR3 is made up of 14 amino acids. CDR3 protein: CASSAGTSLYEQYF. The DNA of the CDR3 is TGTGCCAGCAGCGCCGGGACTTCCCTTTACGAGCAGTACTTC.